The clone carrying this T cell receptor (beta chain) occurred a few times. Antigen unknown. This record comes from a study of post-analysis software for immune sequencing data. The CDR3 contains 16 residues. Between the trimmed V and J ends, which lost 0 bases and 0 bases, there was a span of 14 bases. CDR1 and CDR2 from the germline V gene are DFQATT and SNEGSKA (reference sequence). Unique molecular identifiers were built into the TCR beta cDNA libraries. A single record per CDR3 protein comes from TCRdb applying MiXCR to the PCR reads. Altogether almost 700,000 distinct CDR3 sequences are present, around 64% being singletons, with the ten largest covering about 11%. Study-level results: For normalized Chao1 diversity, multiple sclerosis patients scored significantly lower than controls did. Patients had higher frequencies than controls of roughly five TRBV segments, including TRBV5-6, TRBV5-1 and TRBV20-1. Batch-mates among the samples co-clustered strongly by F measure.

Sequencing input: blood. The sequence was obtained from a girl aged 2-10 years with multiple sclerosis. The chain employs TRBV20-1 and TRBJ1-1; D gene unclear. The CDR3 here is CSARDRGGIMNTEAFF. The CDR3 DNA reads TGCAGTGCTAGAGATCGAGGCGGAATCATGAACACTGAAGCTTTCTTT.